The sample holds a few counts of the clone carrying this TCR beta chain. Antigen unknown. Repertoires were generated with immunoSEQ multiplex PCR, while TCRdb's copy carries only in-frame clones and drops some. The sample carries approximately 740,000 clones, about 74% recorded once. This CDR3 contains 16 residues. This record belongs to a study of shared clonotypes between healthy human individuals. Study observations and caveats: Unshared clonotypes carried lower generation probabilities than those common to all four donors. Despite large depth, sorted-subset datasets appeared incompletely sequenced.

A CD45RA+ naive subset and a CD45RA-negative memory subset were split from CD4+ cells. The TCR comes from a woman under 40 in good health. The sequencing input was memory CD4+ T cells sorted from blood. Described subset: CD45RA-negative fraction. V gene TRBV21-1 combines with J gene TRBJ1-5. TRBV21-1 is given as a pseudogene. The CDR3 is CASSKPRDFSNQPQHF. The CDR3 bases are TGTGCCAGCAGCAAACCCCGGGACTTTAGCAATCAGCCCCAGCATTTT.